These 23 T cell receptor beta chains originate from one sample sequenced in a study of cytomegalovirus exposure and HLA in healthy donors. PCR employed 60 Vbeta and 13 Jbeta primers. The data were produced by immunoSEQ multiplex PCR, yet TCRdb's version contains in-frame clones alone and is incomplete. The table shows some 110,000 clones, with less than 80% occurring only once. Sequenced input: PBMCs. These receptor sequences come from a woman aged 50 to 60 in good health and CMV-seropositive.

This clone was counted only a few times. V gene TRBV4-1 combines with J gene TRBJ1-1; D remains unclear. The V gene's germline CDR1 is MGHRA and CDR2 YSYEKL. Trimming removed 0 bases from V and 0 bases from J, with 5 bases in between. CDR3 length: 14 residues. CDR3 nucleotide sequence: TGCGCCAGCAGCCAAGATACATTGAACACTGAAGCTTTCTTT. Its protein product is CASSQDTLNTEAFF.

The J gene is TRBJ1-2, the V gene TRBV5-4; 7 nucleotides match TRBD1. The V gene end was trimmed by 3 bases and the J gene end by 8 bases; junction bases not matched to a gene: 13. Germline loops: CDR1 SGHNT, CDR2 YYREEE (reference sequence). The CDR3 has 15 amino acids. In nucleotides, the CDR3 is TGTGCCAGCAGCTCCCAAGACAGGGTTGAGATCGGCTACACCTTC. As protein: CASSSQDRVEIGYTF.

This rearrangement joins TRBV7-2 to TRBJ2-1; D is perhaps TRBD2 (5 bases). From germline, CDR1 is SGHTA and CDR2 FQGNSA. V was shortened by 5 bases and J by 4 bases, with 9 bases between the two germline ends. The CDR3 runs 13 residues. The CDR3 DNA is TGTGCCAGCAGCCGAGGGCAGTACAATGAGCAGTTCTTC. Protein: CASSRGQYNEQFF.

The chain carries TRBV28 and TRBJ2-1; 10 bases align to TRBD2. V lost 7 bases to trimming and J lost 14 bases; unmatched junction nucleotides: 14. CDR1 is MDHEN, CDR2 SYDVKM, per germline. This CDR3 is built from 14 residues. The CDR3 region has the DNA TGTGCCAGCACCTCCGGCGGTAGCGGGAGGTCCGAGTTCTTC. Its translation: CASTSGGSGRSEFF. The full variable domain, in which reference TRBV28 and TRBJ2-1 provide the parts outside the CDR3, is DVKVTQSSRYLVKRTGEKVFLECVQDMDHENMFWYRQDPGLGLRLIYFSYDVKMKEKGDIPEGYSVSREKKERFSLILESASTNQTSMYLCASTSGGSGRSEFFGPGTRLTVL.

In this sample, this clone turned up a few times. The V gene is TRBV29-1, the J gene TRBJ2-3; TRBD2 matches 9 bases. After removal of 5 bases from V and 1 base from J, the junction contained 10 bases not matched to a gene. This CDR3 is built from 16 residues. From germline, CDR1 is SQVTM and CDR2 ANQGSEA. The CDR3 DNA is TGCAGCGTTAGCCCAAATAGCGGGGGAGGCACAGATACGCAGTATTTT. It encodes CSVSPNSGGGTDTQYF.

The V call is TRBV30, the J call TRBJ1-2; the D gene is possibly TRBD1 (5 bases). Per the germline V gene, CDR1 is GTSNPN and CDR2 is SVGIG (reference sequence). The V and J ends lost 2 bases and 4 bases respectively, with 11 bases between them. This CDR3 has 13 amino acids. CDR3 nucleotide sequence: TGTGCCTGGAGTAAGGGGCAGGGCTATGGCTACACCTTC. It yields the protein CAWSKGQGYGYTF.

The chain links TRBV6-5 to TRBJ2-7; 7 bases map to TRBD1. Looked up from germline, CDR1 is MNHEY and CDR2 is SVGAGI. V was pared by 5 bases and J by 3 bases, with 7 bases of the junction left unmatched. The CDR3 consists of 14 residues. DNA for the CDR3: TGTGCCAGCAGTCCCTACGGGACAGACTACGAGCAGTACTTC. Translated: CASSPYGTDYEQYF.

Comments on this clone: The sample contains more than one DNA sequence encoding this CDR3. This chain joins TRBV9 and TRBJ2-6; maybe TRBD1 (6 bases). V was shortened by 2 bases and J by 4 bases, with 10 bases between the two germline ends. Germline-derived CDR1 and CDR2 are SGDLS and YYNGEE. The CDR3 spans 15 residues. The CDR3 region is CASSVQGSGANVLTF. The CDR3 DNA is TGTGCCAGCAGCGTGCAGGGGTCGGGGGCCAACGTCCTGACTTTC.

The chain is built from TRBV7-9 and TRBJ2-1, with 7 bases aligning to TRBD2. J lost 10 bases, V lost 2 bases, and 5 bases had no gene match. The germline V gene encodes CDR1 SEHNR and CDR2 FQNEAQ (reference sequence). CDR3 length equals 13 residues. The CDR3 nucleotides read TGTGCCAGCAGCTTACTGGCGGGGGAGGAGCAGTTCTTC. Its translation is CASSLLAGEEQFF.

The CDR3 DNA is TGTGCCAGCAGCACGGGACTAGCGGAAGAGACCCAGTACTTC. Amino acids: CASSTGLAEETQYF. This sequence joins TRBV5-4 and TRBJ2-5; 11 bases agree with TRBD2. The trim removed 4 bases at V and 3 bases at J, leaving 2 bases unmatched. The CDR3 totals 14 residues. Germline V lookup: CDR1 SGHNT, CDR2 YYREEE (reference sequence). The whole variable domain, remainder taken from reference TRBV5-4 and TRBJ2-5, is ETGVTQSPTHLIKTRGQQVTLRCSSQSGHNTVSWYQQALGQGPQFIFQYYREEENGRGNFPPRFSGLQFPNYSSELNVNALELDDSALYLCASSTGLAEETQYFGPGTRLLVL.

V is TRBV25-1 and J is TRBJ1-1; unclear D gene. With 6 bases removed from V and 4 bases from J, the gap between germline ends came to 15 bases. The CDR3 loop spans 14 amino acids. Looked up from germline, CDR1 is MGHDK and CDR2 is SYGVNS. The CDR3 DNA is TGTGCCAGCAGCTCCCTCCAGTCCGTCACTGAAGCTTTCTTT. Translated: CASSSLQSVTEAFF.

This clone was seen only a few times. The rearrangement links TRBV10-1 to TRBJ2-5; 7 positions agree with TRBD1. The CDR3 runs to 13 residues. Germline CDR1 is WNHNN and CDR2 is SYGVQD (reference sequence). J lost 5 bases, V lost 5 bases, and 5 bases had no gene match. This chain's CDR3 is CASSRQGYETQYF. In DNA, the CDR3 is TGCGCCAGCAGTAGACAGGGTTATGAGACCCAGTACTTC.

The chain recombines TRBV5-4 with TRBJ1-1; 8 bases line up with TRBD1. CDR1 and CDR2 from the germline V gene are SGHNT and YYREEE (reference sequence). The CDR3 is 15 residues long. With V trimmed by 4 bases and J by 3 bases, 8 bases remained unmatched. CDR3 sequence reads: CASSGTGGGDTEAFF. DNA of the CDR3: TGTGCCAGCAGCGGAACAGGGGGAGGTGACACTGAAGCTTTCTTT.

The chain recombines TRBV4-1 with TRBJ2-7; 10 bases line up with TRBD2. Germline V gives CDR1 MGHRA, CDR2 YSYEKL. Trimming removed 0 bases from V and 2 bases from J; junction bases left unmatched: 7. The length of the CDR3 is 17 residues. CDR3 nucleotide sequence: TGCGCCAGCAGCCAAGATATCGAGCGGGAGGGGACCTACGAGCAGTACTTC. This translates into CASSQDIEREGTYEQYF.

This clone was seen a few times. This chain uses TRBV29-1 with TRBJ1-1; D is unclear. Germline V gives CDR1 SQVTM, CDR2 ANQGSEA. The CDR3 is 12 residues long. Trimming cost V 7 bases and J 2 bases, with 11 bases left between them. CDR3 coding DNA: TGCAGCGCCGAGGGTGTTAACACTGAAGCTTTCTTT. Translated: CSAEGVNTEAFF. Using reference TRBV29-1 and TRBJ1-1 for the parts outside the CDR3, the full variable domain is SAVISQKPSRDICQRGTSLTIQCQVDSQVTMMFWYRQQPGQSLTLIATANQGSEATYESGFVIDKFPISRPNLTFSTLTVSNMSPEDSSIYLCSAEGVNTEAFFGQGTRLTVV.

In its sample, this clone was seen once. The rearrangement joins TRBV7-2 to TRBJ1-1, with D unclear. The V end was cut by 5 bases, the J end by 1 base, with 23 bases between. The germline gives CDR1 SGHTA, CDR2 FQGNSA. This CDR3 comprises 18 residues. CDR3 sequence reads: CASSPSWVPAGKNTEAFF. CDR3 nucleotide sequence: TGTGCCAGCAGCCCCAGTTGGGTTCCGGCGGGGAAGAACACTGAAGCTTTCTTT.

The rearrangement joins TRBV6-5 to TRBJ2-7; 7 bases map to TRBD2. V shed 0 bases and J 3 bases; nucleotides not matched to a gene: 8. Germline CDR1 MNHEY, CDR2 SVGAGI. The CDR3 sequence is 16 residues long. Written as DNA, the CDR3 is TGTGCCAGCAGTTACTCGAATAGTGGGGGGGGCTACGAGCAGTACTTC. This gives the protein CASSYSNSGGGYEQYF.

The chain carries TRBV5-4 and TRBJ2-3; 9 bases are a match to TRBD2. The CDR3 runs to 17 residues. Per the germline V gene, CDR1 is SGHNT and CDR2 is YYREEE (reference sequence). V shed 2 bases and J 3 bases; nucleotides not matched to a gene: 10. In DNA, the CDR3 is TGTGCCAGCAGCTTCGGGGTTAGCGGGGGACGTACAGATACGCAGTATTTT. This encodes CASSFGVSGGRTDTQYF.

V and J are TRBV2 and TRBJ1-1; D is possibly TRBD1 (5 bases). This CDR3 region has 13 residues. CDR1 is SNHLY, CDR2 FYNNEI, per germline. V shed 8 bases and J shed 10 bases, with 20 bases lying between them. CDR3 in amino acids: CASGGVKEGTAFF. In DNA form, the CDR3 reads TGTGCCAGCGGAGGGGTTAAGGAGGGGACAGCTTTCTTT.

In nucleotides, the CDR3 is TGTGCCAGCAGCCCCGGGTCCCGGGAGGCCTCCTACGAGCAGTACTTC. Amino acid sequence: CASSPGSREASYEQYF. The chain combines TRBV7-2 with TRBJ2-7; TRBD2 agrees at 7 bases. The junction had 10 bases not matched to a gene; V was cut back by 5 bases and J by 0 bases. The CDR3 totals 16 residues. Germline CDR1 is SGHTA and CDR2 is FQGNSA. Drawing the rest from reference TRBV7-2 and TRBJ2-7, the complete variable domain is GAGVSQSPSNKVTEKGKDVELRCDPISGHTALYWYRQSLGQGLEFLIYFQGNSAPDKSGLPSDRFSAERTGGSVSTLTIQRTQQEDSAVYLCASSPGSREASYEQYFGPGTRLTVT.

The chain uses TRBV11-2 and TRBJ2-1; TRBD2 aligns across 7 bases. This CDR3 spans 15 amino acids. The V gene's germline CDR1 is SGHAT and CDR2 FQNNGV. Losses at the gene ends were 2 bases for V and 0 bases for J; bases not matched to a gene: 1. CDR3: CASSLTGGSYNEQFF. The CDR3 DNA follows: TGTGCCAGCAGCTTAACGGGAGGCTCCTACAATGAGCAGTTCTTC.

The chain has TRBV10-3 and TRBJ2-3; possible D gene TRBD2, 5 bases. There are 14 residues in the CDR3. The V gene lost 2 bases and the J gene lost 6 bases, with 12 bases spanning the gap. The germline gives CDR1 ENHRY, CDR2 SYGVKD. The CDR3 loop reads CAISETSTGDTQYF. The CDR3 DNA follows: TGTGCCATCAGTGAGACTAGTACGGGCGATACGCAGTATTTT.

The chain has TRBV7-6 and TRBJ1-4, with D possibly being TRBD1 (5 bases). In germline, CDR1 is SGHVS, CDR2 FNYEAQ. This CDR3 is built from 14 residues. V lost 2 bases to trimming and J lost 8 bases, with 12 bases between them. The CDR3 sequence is CASSLFRVGEKLFF. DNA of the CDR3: TGTGCCAGCAGCTTATTCAGGGTTGGGGAAAAACTGTTTTTT.